The 17 T cell receptor beta chains listed next were all sequenced from one sample in a study of STAT5B mutations in CD4+ large granular lymphocyte leukemia. Assay: immunoSEQ multiplex PCR; the TCRdb copy retains only in-frame clones and omits some. Of under 25,000 clones detected, about two thirds appear once; the ten largest clones hold 0.55% to 0.75%. Sequencing was performed on CD4+ T cells from blood buffy coats. These receptors were taken from a human donor in good health.

In this sample, this clone turned up a few times. The chain has TRBV5-6 and TRBJ1-2; tentative D call: TRBD1 (6 bases). The CDR3 has 15 amino acids. Looked up from germline, CDR1 is SGHDT and CDR2 is YYEEEE. The V end was cut by 4 bases, the J end by 3 bases, with 16 bases between. The CDR3 loop is CASSTGYRADYGYTF. DNA of the CDR3: TGTGCCAGCAGCACAGGCTACAGGGCCGACTATGGCTACACCTTC.

The chain has TRBV18 and TRBJ2-3; possibly TRBD2 for D (5 bases). CDR3 length: 13 amino acids. The V gene's germline CDR1 is KGHSH and CDR2 LQKENI. The V end lost 1 base, the J end lost 5 bases, and 7 bases lay between the germline ends. The CDR3 nucleotides are TGTGCCAGCTCACCACTCGGGAAAGATACGCAGTATTTT. Its translation is CASSPLGKDTQYF.

This chain uses TRBV12-5 with TRBJ2-7, with unresolved D. Germline V gives CDR1 LGHNT, CDR2 FRNRAP. The V and J ends lost 7 bases and 6 bases respectively, with 16 bases between them. The CDR3 covers 13 residues. The CDR3 DNA sequence: TGTGCTAGTGCCTTTAGTCTACCGGGCGAGCAGTACTTC. Translated: CASAFSLPGEQYF.

This clone was detected a few times. The chain joins TRBV19 to TRBJ1-1, with D uncertain. V lost 8 bases to trimming and J lost 0 bases, with 10 bases between them. The CDR3 runs to 13 residues. Germline CDR1 reads LNHDA; CDR2 reads SQIVND (reference sequence). The CDR3 DNA sequence: TGTGCCAGTCGGAGGGTAGTGAACACTGAAGCTTTCTTT. Protein: CASRRVVNTEAFF.

The chain has TRBV11-3 and TRBJ2-7; no clear D. Trimming took 3 bases from V and 2 from J, leaving 5 bases between them. CDR1 SGHNT and CDR2 YENEEA come from the germline V gene. The CDR3 has 12 residues. The CDR3 DNA reads as TGTGCCAGCAGCTTGATCCCCTACGAGCAGTACTTC. It specifies CASSLIPYEQYF.

The V call is TRBV9, the J call TRBJ2-3, with 13 bases matching TRBD2. The length of the CDR3 is 14 residues. Looked up from germline, CDR1 is SGDLS and CDR2 is YYNGEE. Trimming removed 9 bases from V and 5 bases from J; junction bases left unmatched: 6. CDR3 loop: CATGGTSGVDTQYF. The CDR3 DNA reads as TGTGCCACCGGGGGGACTAGCGGGGTAGATACGCAGTATTTT.

This rearrangement joins TRBV6-5 to TRBJ2-7, with a possible D match to TRBD1 (6 bases). The V end was cut by 6 bases, the J end by 5 bases, with 14 bases between. The CDR3 has 13 residues. Germline assignment: CDR1 MNHEY and CDR2 SVGAGI. The CDR3 region is CASRRDILNEQYF. The CDR3 DNA is TGTGCCAGCAGACGGGACATCCTTAACGAGCAGTACTTC.

This sequence joins TRBV14 and TRBJ1-3, with D possibly TRBD1 on 6 matching bases. The CDR3 sequence is 15 residues long. Trimming shortened V by 0 bases and J by 8 bases, and 14 bases separated the two germline ends. Germline V gene lookup returns CDR1 SGHDN and CDR2 FVKESK. CDR3 nucleotides: TGTGCCAGCAGCCAAGAAATCGACAGGTGGGACACCATATATTTT. It specifies CASSQEIDRWDTIYF.

This clone has only a few counts. V and J are TRBV4-3 and TRBJ1-5; unclear D gene. V dropped 0 bases and J dropped 7 bases, with 7 bases sitting between them. Per germline, CDR1 LGHNA and CDR2 YSLEER. The CDR3 totals 13 residues. Here the CDR3 DNA reads TGCGCCAGCAGCCAAGATCTGTGGCAGCCCCAGCATTTT. Residues: CASSQDLWQPQHF.

The CDR3 DNA follows: TGTGCCAGCAGCTTAAGTAACTTGCAGTTCTTC. Translating gives CASSLSNLQFF. J is TRBJ2-1 and V is TRBV7-9; D is unclear. The V end was cut by 2 bases, the J end by 12 bases, with 8 bases between. The CDR3 has 11 amino acids. Germline V gene sequence: CDR1 SEHNR, CDR2 FQNEAQ (reference sequence).

The V call is TRBV6-1, the J call TRBJ1-5; D possibly corresponds to TRBD1 (5 bases). Germline V gene sequence: CDR1 MNHNS, CDR2 SASEGT. Between the trimmed V and J ends, which lost 4 bases and 4 bases, there was a span of 17 bases. The CDR3 has 16 residues. Here the CDR3 reads CASSVFGPTENQPQHF. In DNA, the CDR3 is TGTGCCAGCAGTGTATTTGGGCCGACAGAAAATCAGCCCCAGCATTTT.

CDR3 in DNA: TGTGCCATCACGGACAGGAATGGAAACACCATATATTTT. Translating it yields CAITDRNGNTIYF. The gene calls are TRBV10-3 and TRBJ1-3; the match to TRBD1 covers 7 bases. This CDR3 is 13 amino acids long. The ends lost 7 bases at V and 3 bases at J; junction bases unmatched: 3. In germline, CDR1 is ENHRY, CDR2 SYGVKD.

This chain uses TRBV11-2 with TRBJ2-1, with 10 positions matching TRBD2. Trimming at V came to 2 bases and at J to 4 bases, leaving 2 bases not matched to a gene. Germline lookup yields CDR1 SGHAT and CDR2 FQNNGV. This CDR3 region has 15 residues. CDR3 sequence: CASSLSGGGYNEQFF. CDR3 coding DNA: TGTGCCAGCAGCTTAAGCGGGGGGGGATACAATGAGCAGTTCTTC.

This chain joins TRBV19 and TRBJ2-1; 11 bases line up with TRBD2. The CDR3 extends over 14 amino acids. Unmatched junction bases numbered 3, after V lost 5 bases and J lost 6 bases. Germline V gene sequence: CDR1 LNHDA, CDR2 SQIVND (reference sequence). The CDR3 DNA is TGTGCCAGTAGTGGGGGACTAGCGGCCAATGAGCAGTTCTTC. It translates to CASSGGLAANEQFF.

The rearrangement uses TRBV11-1 and TRBJ2-7; 7 bases map to TRBD1. This CDR3 has 13 amino acids. Germline V CDR1 and CDR2: SGHAT, FQDESV (reference sequence). V lost 8 bases, J lost 2 bases, and 6 bases stayed unmatched. Here the CDR3 reads CASGTGQTYEQYF. DNA for the CDR3: TGTGCCAGCGGGACGGGACAGACCTACGAGCAGTACTTC.

This clone was recorded only once. V is TRBV5-1 and J is TRBJ2-1; D is unresolved. Germline V gene lookup returns CDR1 SGHRS and CDR2 YFSETQ. Trimming removed 3 bases at V and 2 bases at J, with 6 bases between. CDR3 length equals 13 residues. CDR3 sequence: CASSSTAYNEQFF. The CDR3 DNA sequence: TGCGCCAGCAGCTCCACAGCCTACAATGAGCAGTTCTTC. The variable domain in full, completed from reference TRBV5-1 and TRBJ2-1, reads KAGVTQTPRYLIKTRGQQVTLSCSPISGHRSVSWYQQTPGQGLQFLFEYFSETQRNKGNFPGRFSGRQFSNSRSEMNVSTLELGDSALYLCASSSTAYNEQFFGPGTRLTVL.

The gene calls are TRBV5-1 and TRBJ2-3; D is undetermined. Germline CDR1 is SGHRS and CDR2 is YFSETQ. V gave up 0 bases and J gave up 2 bases, with 7 bases separating them. The CDR3 consists of 14 residues. The DNA of the CDR3 is TGCGCCAGCAGCTTGGCCATAGACACAGATACGCAGTATTTT. It translates to CASSLAIDTDTQYF.